This is a list of T cell receptor beta chains from one sample in a study of CDR3 diversity in severe acne. Using its own MiXCR run on the PCR reads, TCRdb lists one record per CDR3 protein. The sample has 79,000 or so distinct CDR3 sequences, under 55% seen once. The sample taken for sequencing was blood. The source is a male donor with severe acne vulgaris. The conserved cysteine and the conserved F or W are not part of the CDR3 here. Fields, in order: V gene, J gene, CDR3 protein.

V gene: TRBV7-3; J gene: TRBJ2-3; CDR3 protein: ASSLSPLDTQY
V gene: TRBV7-6; J gene: TRBJ2-6; CDR3 protein: ASTRLGMGSSGANVLT
V gene: TRBV15; J gene: TRBJ1-4; CDR3 protein: ATSSPNGGQGEKLF
V gene: TRBV20-1; J gene: TRBJ2-1; CDR3 protein: SARAIMGGDYNEQF
V gene: TRBV2; J gene: TRBJ1-5; CDR3 protein: ASGGQGANQPQH
V gene: TRBV12-3/TRBV12-4; J gene: TRBJ1-1; CDR3 protein: ASSLGRMDEAF
V gene: TRBV20-1; J gene: TRBJ2-3; CDR3 protein: SARSSGVTDTQY
V gene: TRBV7-8; J gene: TRBJ1-2; CDR3 protein: ASSDYNYGYT
V gene: TRBV5-6; J gene: TRBJ2-7; CDR3 protein: ASSLSGGISYEQY
V gene: TRBV7-2; J gene: TRBJ2-5; CDR3 protein: ASGLGLQQETQY
V gene: TRBV28; J gene: TRBJ2-5; CDR3 protein: ASSLFSRVGTQY
V gene: TRBV6-5; J gene: TRBJ1-1; CDR3 protein: ASSYRWGEGTEAF
V gene: TRBV9; J gene: TRBJ2-7; CDR3 protein: ASSVALAGRFDEQY
V gene: TRBV19; J gene: TRBJ2-3; CDR3 protein: ASSIGGQGGVTDTQY
V gene: TRBV7-7; J gene: TRBJ2-7; CDR3 protein: ASSLGFGDRAYEQY
V gene: TRBV20-1; J gene: TRBJ2-7; CDR3 protein: SELAGLSYEQY
V gene: TRBV29-1; J gene: TRBJ1-2; CDR3 protein: SVDGQGESFYGYT
V gene: TRBV12-3/TRBV12-4; J gene: TRBJ2-6; CDR3 protein: ATAPSGANVLT
V gene: TRBV13; J gene: TRBJ2-5; CDR3 protein: ASSSYLTGLVETQY
V gene: TRBV30; J gene: TRBJ2-1; CDR3 protein: AWSPNDEQF
V gene: TRBV20-1; J gene: TRBJ2-7; CDR3 protein: SARDPWGDRAGFYEQY
V gene: TRBV30; J gene: TRBJ1-4; CDR3 protein: AWSSGTQKLGEKLF
V gene: TRBV12-3/TRBV12-4; J gene: TRBJ1-2; CDR3 protein: ASSLQGAPPNGYT
V gene: TRBV5-5; J gene: TRBJ2-5; CDR3 protein: ASSVPSRSETQY
V gene: TRBV19; J gene: TRBJ2-5; CDR3 protein: ARISLAGDLETQY
V gene: TRBV24-1; J gene: TRBJ2-7; CDR3 protein: ATSDFPRLAGQGSYEQY
V gene: TRBV2; J gene: TRBJ2-1; CDR3 protein: ASRDRAYNEQF
V gene: TRBV19; J gene: TRBJ2-1; CDR3 protein: ASSGYLAGISYNEQF
V gene: TRBV29-1; J gene: TRBJ2-2; CDR3 protein: SVLWGELF
V gene: TRBV28; J gene: TRBJ2-7; CDR3 protein: ASSLRGLAPHEQY
V gene: TRBV12-3/TRBV12-4; J gene: TRBJ2-7; CDR3 protein: ASGPGVHEQY
V gene: TRBV5-4; J gene: TRBJ2-6; CDR3 protein: ASSLWEGANVLT
V gene: TRBV7-8; J gene: TRBJ2-7; CDR3 protein: ASSLGDPTGEQY
V gene: TRBV10-3; J gene: TRBJ2-7; CDR3 protein: AIGAEQY
V gene: TRBV19; J gene: TRBJ1-2; CDR3 protein: ASGFFDGFT
V gene: TRBV13; J gene: TRBJ1-4; CDR3 protein: ASSTPGEEKLF
V gene: TRBV2; J gene: TRBJ2-6; CDR3 protein: ASLPWGSTGANVLT
V gene: TRBV6-5; J gene: TRBJ2-1; CDR3 protein: ASSYSVRGSYNEQF
V gene: TRBV4-3; J gene: TRBJ2-1; CDR3 protein: ARGGTGARPPWREQF
V gene: TRBV7-3; J gene: TRBJ1-2; CDR3 protein: ASSLKAAGYT
V gene: TRBV6-6; J gene: TRBJ1-5; CDR3 protein: ASSGQGLWPQH
V gene: TRBV7-2; J gene: TRBJ2-6; CDR3 protein: ASSQGQGRSGANVLT
V gene: TRBV7-9; J gene: TRBJ2-2; CDR3 protein: ASSSPTSGRDTGELF
V gene: TRBV12-5; J gene: TRBJ2-2; CDR3 protein: ASGSRPSGELF
V gene: TRBV7-2; J gene: TRBJ1-3; CDR3 protein: ASSLPRGLTGNTIY
V gene: TRBV29-1; J gene: TRBJ2-2; CDR3 protein: SVGGGTGELF
V gene: TRBV9; J gene: TRBJ1-2; CDR3 protein: ASSYDDRYGYT
V gene: TRBV2; J gene: TRBJ2-3; CDR3 protein: ASSEIEDTQY
V gene: TRBV5-8; J gene: TRBJ2-7; CDR3 protein: ASSLNRGGTYEQY
V gene: TRBV11-3; J gene: TRBJ1-1; CDR3 protein: ASSSAPEAF
V gene: TRBV12-3/TRBV12-4; J gene: TRBJ2-1; CDR3 protein: ASSYRQDNEQF
V gene: TRBV14; J gene: TRBJ2-1; CDR3 protein: ASSQDFGFEVAYYNEQF
V gene: TRBV7-9; J gene: TRBJ2-1; CDR3 protein: ASSFGLLPGPDEQF
V gene: TRBV5-1; J gene: TRBJ2-5; CDR3 protein: ASSLSRTSGTETQY
V gene: TRBV13; J gene: TRBJ2-1; CDR3 protein: ASSSLAVSSYNEQF
V gene: TRBV20-1; J gene: TRBJ2-7; CDR3 protein: SVRNPGTSGSGGQY
V gene: TRBV28; J gene: TRBJ2-7; CDR3 protein: ASSLWKGTGPYEQY
V gene: TRBV5-8; J gene: TRBJ2-3; CDR3 protein: ASSRLAGGPDTQY
V gene: TRBV7-9; J gene: TRBJ2-2; CDR3 protein: ASTKWGIGELF
V gene: TRBV2; J gene: TRBJ2-1; CDR3 protein: ASSGRAYNEQF